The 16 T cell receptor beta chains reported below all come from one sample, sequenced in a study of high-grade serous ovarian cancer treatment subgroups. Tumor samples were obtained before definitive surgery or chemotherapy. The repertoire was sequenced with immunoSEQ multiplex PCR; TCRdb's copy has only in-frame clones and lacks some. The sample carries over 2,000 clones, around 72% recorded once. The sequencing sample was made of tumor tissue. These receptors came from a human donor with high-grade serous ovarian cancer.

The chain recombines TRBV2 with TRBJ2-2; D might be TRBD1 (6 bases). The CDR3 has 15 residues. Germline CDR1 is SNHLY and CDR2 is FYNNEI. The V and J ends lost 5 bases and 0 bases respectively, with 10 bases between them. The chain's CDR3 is CASSSQGSNTGELFF. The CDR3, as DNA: TGTGCCAGCAGTTCACAGGGCTCGAACACCGGGGAGCTGTTTTTT.

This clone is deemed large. The CDR3 sequence is CASSSWGAANNEQFF. CDR3 nucleotides: TGTGCCAGCAGTTCCTGGGGAGCGGCCAACAATGAGCAGTTCTTC. This chain links TRBV11-1 with TRBJ2-1; the D gene is possibly TRBD2 (5 bases). V was shortened by 6 bases and J by 5 bases, with 17 bases between the two germline ends. The CDR3 runs to 15 residues. The germline gives CDR1 SGHAT, CDR2 FQDESV (reference sequence).

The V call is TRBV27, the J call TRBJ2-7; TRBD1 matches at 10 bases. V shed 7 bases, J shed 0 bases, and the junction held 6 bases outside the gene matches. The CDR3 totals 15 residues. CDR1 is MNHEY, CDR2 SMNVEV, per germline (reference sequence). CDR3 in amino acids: CASTLGTGASYEQYF. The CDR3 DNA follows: TGTGCCAGCACCTTAGGGACAGGGGCCTCCTACGAGCAGTACTTC.

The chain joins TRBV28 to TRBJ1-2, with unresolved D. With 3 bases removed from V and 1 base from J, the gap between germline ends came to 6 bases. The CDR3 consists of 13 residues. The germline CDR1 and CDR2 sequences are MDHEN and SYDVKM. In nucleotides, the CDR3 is TGTGCCAGCAGTTTTTCGGGTAACTATGGCTACACCTTC. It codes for CASSFSGNYGYTF.

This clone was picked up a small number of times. CDR3 in amino acids: CASSVLGSTLTGNEQYF. For the CDR3, the DNA is TGTGCCAGCAGCGTTCTTGGCTCGACACTCACAGGGAACGAGCAGTACTTC. V gene TRBV7-9 combines with J gene TRBJ2-7, with a tentative D call TRBD1 (6 bases). Trimming took 5 bases from V and 5 from J, leaving 25 bases between them. The CDR3 totals 17 residues. Germline-derived CDR1 and CDR2 are SEHNR and FQNEAQ (reference sequence).

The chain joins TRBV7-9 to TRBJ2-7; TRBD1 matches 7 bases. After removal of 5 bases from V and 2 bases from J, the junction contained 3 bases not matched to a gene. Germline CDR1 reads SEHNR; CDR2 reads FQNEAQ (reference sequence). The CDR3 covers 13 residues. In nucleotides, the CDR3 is TGTGCCAGCAGCGACAGGGTACCCTACGAGCAGTACTTC. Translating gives CASSDRVPYEQYF.

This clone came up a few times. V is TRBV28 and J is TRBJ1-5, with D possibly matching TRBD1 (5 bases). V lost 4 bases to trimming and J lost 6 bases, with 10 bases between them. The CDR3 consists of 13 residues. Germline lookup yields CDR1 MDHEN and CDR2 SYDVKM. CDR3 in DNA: TGTGCCAGCAGTTGGGGGGTTCTTCAGCCCCAGCATTTT. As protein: CASSWGVLQPQHF.

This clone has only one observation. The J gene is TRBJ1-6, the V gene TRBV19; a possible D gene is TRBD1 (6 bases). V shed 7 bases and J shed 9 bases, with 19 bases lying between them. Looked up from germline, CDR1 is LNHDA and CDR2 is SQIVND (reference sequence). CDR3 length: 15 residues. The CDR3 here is CASTITGGGTSPLHF. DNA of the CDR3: TGTGCCAGTACCATTACTGGGGGCGGCACTTCACCCCTCCACTTT.

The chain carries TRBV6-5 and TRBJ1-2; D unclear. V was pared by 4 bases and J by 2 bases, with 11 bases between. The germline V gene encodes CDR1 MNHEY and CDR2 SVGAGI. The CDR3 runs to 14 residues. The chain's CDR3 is CASSSPQANYGYTF. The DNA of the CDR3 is TGTGCCAGCAGTTCACCGCAGGCGAACTATGGCTACACCTTC.

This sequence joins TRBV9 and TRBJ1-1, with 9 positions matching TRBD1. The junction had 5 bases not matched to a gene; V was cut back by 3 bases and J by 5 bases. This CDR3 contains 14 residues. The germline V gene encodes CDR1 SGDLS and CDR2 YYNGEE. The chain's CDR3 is CASSAGQGWTEAFF. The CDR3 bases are TGTGCCAGCAGCGCGGGACAGGGATGGACTGAAGCTTTCTTT.

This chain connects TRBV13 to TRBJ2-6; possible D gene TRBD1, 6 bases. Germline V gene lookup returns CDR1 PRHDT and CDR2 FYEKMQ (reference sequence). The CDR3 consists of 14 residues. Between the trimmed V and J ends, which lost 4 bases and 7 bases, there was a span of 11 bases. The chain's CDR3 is CASSSQGKANVLTF. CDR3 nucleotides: TGTGCCAGCAGCTCACAGGGTAAAGCCAACGTCCTGACTTTC.

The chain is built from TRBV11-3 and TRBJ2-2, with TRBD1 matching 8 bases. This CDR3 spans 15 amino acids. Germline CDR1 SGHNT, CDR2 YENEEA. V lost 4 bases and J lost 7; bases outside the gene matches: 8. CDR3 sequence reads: CASSSGQGSHGELFF. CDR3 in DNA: TGTGCCAGCAGCTCAGGACAGGGCAGCCACGGGGAGCTGTTTTTT.

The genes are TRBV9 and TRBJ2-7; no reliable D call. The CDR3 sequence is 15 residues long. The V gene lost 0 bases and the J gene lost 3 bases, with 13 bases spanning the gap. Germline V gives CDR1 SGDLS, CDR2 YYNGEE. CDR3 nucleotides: TGTGCCAGCAGCGTAGGGGCAGGACCCCTCTACGAGCAGTACTTC. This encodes CASSVGAGPLYEQYF.

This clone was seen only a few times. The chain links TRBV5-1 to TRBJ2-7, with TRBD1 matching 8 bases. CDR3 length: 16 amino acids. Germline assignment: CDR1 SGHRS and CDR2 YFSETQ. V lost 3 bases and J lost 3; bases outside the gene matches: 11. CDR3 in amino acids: CASSSPETGVGYEQYF. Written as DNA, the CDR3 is TGCGCCAGCAGCTCGCCCGAGACAGGGGTCGGCTACGAGCAGTACTTC.

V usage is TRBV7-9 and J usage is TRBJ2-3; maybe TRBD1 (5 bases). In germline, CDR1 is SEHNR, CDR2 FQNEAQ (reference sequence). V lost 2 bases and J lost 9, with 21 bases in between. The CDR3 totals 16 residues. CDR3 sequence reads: CASSLPDGSNAGTQYF. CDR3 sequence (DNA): TGTGCCAGCAGCTTACCCGACGGTTCCAACGCAGGGACGCAGTATTTT.

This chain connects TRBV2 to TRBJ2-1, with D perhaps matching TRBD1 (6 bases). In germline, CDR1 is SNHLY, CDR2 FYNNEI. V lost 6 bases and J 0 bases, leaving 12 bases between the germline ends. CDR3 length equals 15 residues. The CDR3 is CASSAGQSSYNEQFF. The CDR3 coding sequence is TGTGCCAGCAGCGCAGGACAGAGCTCCTACAATGAGCAGTTCTTC. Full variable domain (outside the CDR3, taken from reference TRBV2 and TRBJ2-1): EPEVTQTPSHQVTQMGQEVILRCVPISNHLYFYWYRQILGQKVEFLVSFYNNEISEKSEIFDDQFSVERPDGSNFTLKIRSTKLEDSAMYFCASSAGQSSYNEQFFGPGTRLTVL.